This entry describes one T cell receptor beta chain. This clonotype appeared a few times. Its antigen is currently not known. One base away there is no much larger clone; base qualities are not given. The CDR1 and CDR2 encoded by the germline V gene are MDHEN and SYDVKM. From cysteine to phenylalanine, the CDR3 is 18 amino acids long. Just the 54-base CDR3 DNA is kept, in frame starting at base 1. For this chain, trimming is 1 base at the V end and 8 bases at the J end, and the number of junction bases without a gene match is 10. Library preparation employed RACE. The sequencing machine was a NextSeq 500. Library preparation attached unique molecular identifiers to individual cDNA molecules for quantitative, reproducible TCR counting. For every blood RNA sample, sequencing covered both the TCR alpha and TCR beta chains. For the original study's pipeline: The median number of TCRs per sample was over 85,000, ranging from roughly 23,224 to 690,600. The Decombinator software suite was used to annotate the V, J and CDR3 of the TCR reads. Every sample was subsampled to the same number of TCRs (28,000) for the PS versus PT1 abundance plots. TCRs were defined as expanded if absent before sensitization and observed at least eight times at the 2-week time point. TCRdb reanalyzed the raw reads on its own, using fastp at Q25 for trimming and MiXCR for clone calling, and kept in-frame beta chains. Each record represents a unique CDR3 protein, reported with the most common genes and DNA among its rows. The V and J calls and clone size come from TCRdb's table, not from the authors' own analysis. The sample records 95,000 to 150,000 distinct CDR3 sequences, about 11% of which are singletons. The ten largest clones take up 2.4% of the sample.

Taken with the paper, the label for time point translates to: patch test 3, about 24 weeks after DPC sensitization. This specimen's treatment or condition label, interpreted: therapeutic diphenylcyclopropenone sensitization with weekly scalp DPC. Blood at each patch-test visit was drawn before the patch test was applied. To be eligible, patients had to be aged 18 to 70, diagnosed with alopecia and judged suitable for DPC therapy, while pregnant patients were excluded. Total RNA was extracted from unfractionated whole blood that had been collected in Tempus Blood RNA tubes. These data originate in a study of human T cells and chemical hapten exposure (TCRdb year 2021). Concerning the study at large: For sensitization, 2% DPC in acetone was applied to a roughly 2 cm by roughly 2 cm area of upper inner arm skin. For TCR sequencing, blood came from 25 to 35 alopecia patients at anywhere from one to four time points (pre-sensitization, 2, 6 and 24 weeks). Libraries were combined into a pool for sequencing, and differences in TCR yield between samples came mainly from small differences in library volumes within the pool. Patients additionally received weekly therapeutic DPC doses to the scalp throughout the approximately 22-week study period. Patch testing was done on the upper back using Finn chambers containing 0.01% DPC, and results were scored after 6 days according to International Contact Dermatitis Research Group standards. Blood samples were taken from patients before sensitization (week 0) and then at 2, 6 and about 24 weeks after DPC sensitization. The mostly female patient cohort included alopecia areata with under or over 50% scalp involvement, alopecia totalis and alopecia universalis. In alopecia patients, the study followed how the peripheral blood TCR repertoire changed in vivo over primary and secondary sensitization to diphenylcyclopropenone (DPC), a hapten. Summary of the overall study and its limitations: After repeated subsampling, the strength of the expansion versus patch-test correlation and the threshold at which it became significant changed. Because all patients had alopecia, a presumed autoimmune disease, the immune response of the patients might differ from that of healthy individuals. Expanded TCRs formed significantly more large CDR3 similarity clusters than pre-sensitization or healthy control sets, consistent with antigen-driven responses. Patch test score correlated positively with the number of PT1 expanded TCRs, reaching significance at thresholds 8, 16 and 32 but not at 4. DPC sensitization did not change how many TCRs were above 1 in 1000 frequency, and no evidence was found of alterations in global repertoire structure.

The source was whole blood, collected in connection with sensitization to the hapten diphenylcyclopropenone (DPC). The receptor's source is a woman in her forties or fifties with alopecia areata. Some clones in this sample may be carry-over from other donors' samples. The chain uses TRBV28 and TRBJ2-1, with 14 junctional bases fitting TRBD2. DNA sequence: TGTGCCAGCAGTTTATTCCCTGGGACTAGCGGGAGTGTGGATGAGCAGTTCTTC. It specifies CASSLFPGTSGSVDEQFF.